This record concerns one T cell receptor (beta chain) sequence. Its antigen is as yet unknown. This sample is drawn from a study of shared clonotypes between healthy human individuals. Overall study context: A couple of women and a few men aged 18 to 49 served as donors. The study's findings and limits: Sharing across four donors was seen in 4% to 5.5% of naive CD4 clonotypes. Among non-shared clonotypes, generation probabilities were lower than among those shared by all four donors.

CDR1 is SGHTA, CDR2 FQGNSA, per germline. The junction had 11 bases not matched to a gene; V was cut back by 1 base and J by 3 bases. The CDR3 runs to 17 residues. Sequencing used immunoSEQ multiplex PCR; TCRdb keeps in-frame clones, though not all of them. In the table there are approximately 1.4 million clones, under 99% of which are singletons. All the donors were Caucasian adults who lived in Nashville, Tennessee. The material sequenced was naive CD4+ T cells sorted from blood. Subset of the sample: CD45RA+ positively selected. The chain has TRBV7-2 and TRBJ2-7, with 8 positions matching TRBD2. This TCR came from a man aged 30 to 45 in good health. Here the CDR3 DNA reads TGTGCCAGCAGCTTAGGGGTCTTAGCGGGGATTAGCTACGAGCAGTACTTC. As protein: CASSLGVLAGISYEQYF. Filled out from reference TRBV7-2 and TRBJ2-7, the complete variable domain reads GAGVSQSPSNKVTEKGKDVELRCDPISGHTALYWYRQSLGQGLEFLIYFQGNSAPDKSGLPSDRFSAERTGGSVSTLTIQRTQQEDSAVYLCASSLGVLAGISYEQYFGPGTRLTVT.